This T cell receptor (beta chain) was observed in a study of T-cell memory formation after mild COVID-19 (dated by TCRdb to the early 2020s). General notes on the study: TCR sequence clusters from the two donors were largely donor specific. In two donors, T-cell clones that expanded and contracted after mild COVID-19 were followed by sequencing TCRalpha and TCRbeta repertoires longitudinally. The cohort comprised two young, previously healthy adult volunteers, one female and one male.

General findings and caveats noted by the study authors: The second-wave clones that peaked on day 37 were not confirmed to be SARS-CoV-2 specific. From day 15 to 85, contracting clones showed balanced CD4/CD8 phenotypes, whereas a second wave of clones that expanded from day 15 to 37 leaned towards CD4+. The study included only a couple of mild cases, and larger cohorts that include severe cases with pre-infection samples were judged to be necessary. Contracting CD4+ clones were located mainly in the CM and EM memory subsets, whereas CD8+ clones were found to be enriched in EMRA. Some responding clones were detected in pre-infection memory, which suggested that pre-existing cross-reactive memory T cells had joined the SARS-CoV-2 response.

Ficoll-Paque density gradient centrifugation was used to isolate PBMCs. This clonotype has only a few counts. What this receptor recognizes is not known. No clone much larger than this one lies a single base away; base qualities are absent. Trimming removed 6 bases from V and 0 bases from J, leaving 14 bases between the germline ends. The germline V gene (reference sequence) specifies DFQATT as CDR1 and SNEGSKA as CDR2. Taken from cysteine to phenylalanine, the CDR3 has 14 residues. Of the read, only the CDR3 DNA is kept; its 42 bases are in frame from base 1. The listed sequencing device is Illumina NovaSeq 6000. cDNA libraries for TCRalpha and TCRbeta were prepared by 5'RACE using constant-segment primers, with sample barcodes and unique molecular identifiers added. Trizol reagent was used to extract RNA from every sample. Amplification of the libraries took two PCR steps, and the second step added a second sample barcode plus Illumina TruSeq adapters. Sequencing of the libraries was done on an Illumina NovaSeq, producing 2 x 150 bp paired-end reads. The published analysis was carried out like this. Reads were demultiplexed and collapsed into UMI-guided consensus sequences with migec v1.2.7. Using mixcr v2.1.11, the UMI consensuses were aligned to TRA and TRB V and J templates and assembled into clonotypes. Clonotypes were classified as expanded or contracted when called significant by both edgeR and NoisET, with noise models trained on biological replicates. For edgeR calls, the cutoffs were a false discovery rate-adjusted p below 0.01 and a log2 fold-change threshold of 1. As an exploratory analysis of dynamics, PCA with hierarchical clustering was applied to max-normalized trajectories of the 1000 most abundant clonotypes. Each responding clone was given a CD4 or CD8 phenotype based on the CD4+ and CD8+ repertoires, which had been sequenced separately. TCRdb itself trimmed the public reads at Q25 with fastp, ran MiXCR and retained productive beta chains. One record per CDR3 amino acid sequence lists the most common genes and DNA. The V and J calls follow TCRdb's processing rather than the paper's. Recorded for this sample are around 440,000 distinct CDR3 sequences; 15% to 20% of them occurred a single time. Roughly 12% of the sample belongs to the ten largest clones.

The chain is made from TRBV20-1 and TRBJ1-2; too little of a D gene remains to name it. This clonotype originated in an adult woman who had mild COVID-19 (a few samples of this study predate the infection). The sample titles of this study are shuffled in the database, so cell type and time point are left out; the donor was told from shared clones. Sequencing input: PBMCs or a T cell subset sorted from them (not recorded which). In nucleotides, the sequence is TGCAGTGCCCCCAGGAGTGATTCTAACTATGGCTACACCTTC. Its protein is CSAPRSDSNYGYTF.